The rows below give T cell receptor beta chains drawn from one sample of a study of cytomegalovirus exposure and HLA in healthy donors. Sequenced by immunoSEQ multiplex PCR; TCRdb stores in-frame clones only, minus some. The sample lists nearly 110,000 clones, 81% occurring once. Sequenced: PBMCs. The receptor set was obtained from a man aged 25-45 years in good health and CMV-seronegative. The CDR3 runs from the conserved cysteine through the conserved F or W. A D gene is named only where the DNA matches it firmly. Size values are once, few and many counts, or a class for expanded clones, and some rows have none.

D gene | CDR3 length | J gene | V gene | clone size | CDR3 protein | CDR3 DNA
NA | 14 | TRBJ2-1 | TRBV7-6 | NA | CASSRAGSYNEQFF | TGTGCCAGCAGCCGAGCGGGCTCCTACAATGAGCAGTTCTTC
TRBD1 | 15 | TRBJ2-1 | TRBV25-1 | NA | CASSSSGTGTREQFF | TGTGCCAGCAGTAGCTCCGGGACAGGGACTCGAGAGCAGTTCTTC
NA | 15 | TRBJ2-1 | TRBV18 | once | CASSPTTSSYNEQFF | TGTGCCAGCTCACCAACAACCAGCTCCTACAATGAGCAGTTCTTC
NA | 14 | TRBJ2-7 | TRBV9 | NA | CASSVSGRSYEQYF | TGTGCCAGCAGCGTAAGTGGGAGGTCCTACGAGCAGTACTTC
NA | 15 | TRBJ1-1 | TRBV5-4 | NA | CASSPENRKGTEAFF | TGTGCCAGCAGCCCAGAAAACAGGAAAGGCACTGAAGCTTTCTTT
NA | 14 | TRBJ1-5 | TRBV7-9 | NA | CASSVAGNNQPQHF | TGTGCCAGCAGCGTCGCAGGGAACAATCAGCCCCAGCATTTT
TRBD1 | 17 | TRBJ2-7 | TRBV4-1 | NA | CASSPLGWGTAAYEQYF | TGCGCCAGCAGCCCCCTCGGTTGGGGGACAGCAGCCTACGAGCAGTACTTC
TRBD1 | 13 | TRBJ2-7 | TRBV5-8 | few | CASRDRANYEQYF | TGTGCGAGCAGGGACAGGGCGAACTACGAGCAGTACTTC
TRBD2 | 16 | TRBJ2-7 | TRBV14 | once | CASSLTSGGPYYEQYF | TGTGCCAGCAGCCTTACTAGCGGGGGGCCCTACTACGAGCAGTACTTC
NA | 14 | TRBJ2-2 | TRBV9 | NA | CASSVGQYTGELFF | TGTGCCAGCAGCGTTGGGCAGTACACCGGGGAGCTGTTTTTT
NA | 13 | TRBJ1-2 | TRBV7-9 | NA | CASSLGTYYGYTF | TGTGCCAGCAGCTTAGGGACTTACTATGGCTACACCTTC
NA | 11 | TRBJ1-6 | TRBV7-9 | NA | CASSQDNPLHF | TGTGCCAGCAGCCAGGACAATCCCCTCCACTTT
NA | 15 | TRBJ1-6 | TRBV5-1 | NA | CASSLAAGDNSPLHF | TGCGCCAGCAGCTTGGCGGCAGGGGATAATTCACCCCTCCACTTT
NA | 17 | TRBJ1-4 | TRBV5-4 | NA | CASSLYELNPTNEKLFF | TGTGCCAGCAGCTTGTATGAGCTGAACCCAACTAATGAAAAACTGTTTTTT
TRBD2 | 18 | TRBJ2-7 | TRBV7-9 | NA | CASSSSGLAGGSGYEQYF | TGTGCCAGCAGCTCCTCCGGGCTAGCGGGAGGGTCCGGGTACGAGCAGTACTTC
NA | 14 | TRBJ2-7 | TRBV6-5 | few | CASSYGLNSYEQYF | TGTGCCAGCAGTTACGGACTGAACTCCTACGAGCAGTACTTC
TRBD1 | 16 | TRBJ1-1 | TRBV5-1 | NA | CASSLDRGGENTEAFF | TGCGCCAGCAGCTTGGACAGGGGTGGAGAGAACACTGAAGCTTTCTTT
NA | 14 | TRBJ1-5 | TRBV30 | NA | CAGTWGRGEQPQHF | TGTGCCGGAACCTGGGGGAGGGGTGAGCAGCCCCAGCATTTT
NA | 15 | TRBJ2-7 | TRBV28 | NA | CASRAAGTGAYEQYF | TGTGCCAGCAGGGCCGCCGGGACGGGAGCCTACGAGCAGTACTTC
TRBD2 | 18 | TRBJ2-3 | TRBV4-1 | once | CASSPYEGREGPLDTQYF | TGCGCCAGCAGCCCTTATGAAGGGCGGGAGGGCCCTTTAGATACGCAGTATTTT
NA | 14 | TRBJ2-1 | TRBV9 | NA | CASSATIGANEQFF | TGTGCCAGCAGCGCCACGATAGGGGCGAATGAGCAGTTCTTC
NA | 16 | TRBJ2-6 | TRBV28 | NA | CASSWEVGYGANVLTF | TGTGCCAGCAGTTGGGAGGTCGGTTACGGGGCCAACGTCCTGACTTTC
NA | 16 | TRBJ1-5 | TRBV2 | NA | CASSEEVGGVGQPQHF | TGTGCCAGCAGTGAAGAGGTGGGGGGGGTAGGGCAGCCCCAGCATTTT
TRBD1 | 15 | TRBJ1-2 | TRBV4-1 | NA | CASSQLPRGAIGYTF | TGCGCCAGCAGCCAGCTGCCCAGGGGGGCGATTGGCTACACCTTC
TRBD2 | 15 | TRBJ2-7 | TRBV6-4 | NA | CASSAIAGESTEQYF | TGTGCCAGCAGCGCCATCGCGGGAGAGTCCACCGAGCAGTACTTC
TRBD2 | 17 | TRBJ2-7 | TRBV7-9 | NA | CASSLNLAGLSSYEQYF | TGTGCCAGCAGCTTAAACCTAGCGGGTCTAAGCTCCTACGAGCAGTACTTC
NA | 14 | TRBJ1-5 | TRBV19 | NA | CASSSQGFNQPQHF | TGTGCCAGTAGCTCCCAGGGGTTCAATCAGCCCCAGCATTTT
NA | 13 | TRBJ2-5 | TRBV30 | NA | CAWMASGKETQYF | TGTGCCTGGATGGCCAGCGGTAAAGAGACCCAGTACTTC
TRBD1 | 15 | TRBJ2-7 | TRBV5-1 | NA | CASSSTGVYSYEQYF | TGCGCCAGCAGCTCGACAGGGGTTTACTCCTACGAGCAGTACTTC
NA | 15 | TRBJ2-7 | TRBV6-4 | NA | CATRGHRGVSYEQYF | TGTGCCACCAGAGGTCATCGGGGAGTCTCCTACGAGCAGTACTTC
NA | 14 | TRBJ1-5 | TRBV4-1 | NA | CASSPWSDNQPQHF | TGCGCCAGCAGCCCATGGTCAGACAATCAGCCCCAGCATTTT
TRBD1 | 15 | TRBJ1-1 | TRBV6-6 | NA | CASSYLTGDVAEAFF | TGTGCCAGCAGTTACCTGACAGGGGACGTGGCTGAAGCTTTCTTT
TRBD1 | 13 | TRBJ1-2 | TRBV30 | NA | CAWSVDRGYGYTF | TGTGCCTGGAGTGTCGACAGGGGATATGGCTACACCTTC
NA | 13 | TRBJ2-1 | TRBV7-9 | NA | CASSRYQGSEQFF | TGTGCCAGCAGCAGATACCAGGGGAGCGAGCAGTTCTTC
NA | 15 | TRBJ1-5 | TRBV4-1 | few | CASSQDREGWQPQHF | TGCGCCAGCAGCCAAGATCGGGAAGGGTGGCAGCCCCAGCATTTT
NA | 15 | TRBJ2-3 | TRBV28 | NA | CASSYQGSLGDTQYF | TGTGCCAGCAGTTATCAGGGATCTTTGGGAGATACGCAGTATTTT
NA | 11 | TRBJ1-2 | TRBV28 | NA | CASSLSYGYTF | TGTGCCAGCAGTTTGAGCTATGGCTACACCTTC
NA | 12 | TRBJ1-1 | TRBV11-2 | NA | CASSAGQSEAFF | TGTGCCAGCAGCGCCGGACAATCTGAAGCTTTCTTT
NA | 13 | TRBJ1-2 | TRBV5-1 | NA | CASSPDSNYGYTF | TGCGCCAGCAGCCCTGACAGTAACTATGGCTACACCTTC
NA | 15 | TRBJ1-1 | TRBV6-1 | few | CASSEHGRPVTEAFF | TGTGCCAGCAGTGAACACGGGAGGCCCGTCACTGAAGCTTTCTTT
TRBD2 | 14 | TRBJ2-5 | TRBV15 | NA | CATSGGREQETQYF | TGTGCCACCAGCGGGGGGAGGGAGCAAGAGACCCAGTACTTC
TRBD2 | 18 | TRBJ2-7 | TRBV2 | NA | CASSEALLAGSSYYEQYF | TGTGCCAGCAGTGAAGCGCTGCTAGCGGGTAGCTCTTACTACGAGCAGTACTTC
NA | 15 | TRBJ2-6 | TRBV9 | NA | CASSSWDTRANVLTF | TGTGCCAGCAGCTCCTGGGACACTCGGGCCAACGTCCTGACTTTC
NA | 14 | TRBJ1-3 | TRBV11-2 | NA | CASSYIGGGNTIYF | TGTGCCAGCAGCTATATTGGAGGGGGAAACACCATATATTTT
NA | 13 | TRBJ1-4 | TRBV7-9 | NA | CASSYPLNEKLFF | TGTGCCAGCAGCTATCCCCTCAATGAAAAACTGTTTTTT
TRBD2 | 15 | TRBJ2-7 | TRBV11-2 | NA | CASSFLPGGDYEQYF | TGTGCCAGCAGTTTTTTGCCGGGGGGGGACTACGAGCAGTACTTC
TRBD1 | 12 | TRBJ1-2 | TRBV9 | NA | CASAGTGHGYTF | TGTGCCAGTGCCGGGACAGGGCATGGCTACACCTTC
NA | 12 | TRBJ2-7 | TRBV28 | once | CASSPDSYEQYF | TGTGCCAGCAGTCCGGACAGCTACGAGCAGTACTTC
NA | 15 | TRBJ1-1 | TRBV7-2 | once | CASNRWGGSNTEAFF | TGTGCCAGCAACCGATGGGGGGGTTCGAACACTGAAGCTTTCTTT
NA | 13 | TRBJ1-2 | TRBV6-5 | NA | CASSYSGRNGYTF | TGTGCCAGCAGTTACTCGGGGCGAAACGGCTACACCTTC
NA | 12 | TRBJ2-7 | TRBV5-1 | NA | CASSPHRSEQYF | TGCGCCAGCAGCCCTCACCGGTCCGAGCAGTACTTC
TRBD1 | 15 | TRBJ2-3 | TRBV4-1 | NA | CASSPGQGGTDTQYF | TGCGCCAGCAGCCCGGGACAGGGAGGCACAGATACGCAGTATTTT
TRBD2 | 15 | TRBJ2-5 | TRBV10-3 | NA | CAIGGAGGLQETQYF | TGTGCCATCGGAGGTGCGGGGGGGCTCCAAGAGACCCAGTACTTC
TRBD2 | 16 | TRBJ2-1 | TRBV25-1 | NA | CATKSRGEGSYNEQFF | TGTGCCACCAAATCGCGGGGGGAGGGGTCCTACAATGAGCAGTTCTTC
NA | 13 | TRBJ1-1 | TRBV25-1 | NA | CASSESGQVRAFF | TGTGCCAGCAGTGAATCCGGCCAGGTTAGGGCTTTCTTT